The 32 T cell receptor beta chains below all came from one sample that was sequenced in a study of blood T cell repertoires in COVID-19. Generated by immunoSEQ multiplex PCR, the TCRdb table keeps only in-frame clones and is missing some. The sample records tens of thousands of clones, around 80% being singletons. Sample: peripheral blood. All receptors derive from a human donor in a cohort sampled during active COVID-19.

This rearrangement joins TRBV4-2 to TRBJ2-7; 8 bases fit TRBD2. The germline V gene has CDR1 LGHNA and CDR2 YNFKEQ. V was pared by 1 base and J by 1 base, with 6 bases of the junction left unmatched. This CDR3 is built from 16 residues. This CDR3 reads CASSQVVASGSYEQYF. The CDR3 DNA is TGTGCCAGCAGCCAAGTTGTGGCTAGCGGGTCCTACGAGCAGTACTTC.

The chain employs TRBV7-9 and TRBJ1-2; TRBD1 aligns across 9 bases. V lost 0 bases, J lost 8 bases, and 7 bases stayed unmatched. The CDR3 has 15 amino acids. Germline assignment: CDR1 SEHNR and CDR2 FQNEAQ (reference sequence). The CDR3 DNA is TGTGCCAGCAGCTTAGCCGGGACAGGGTTTATCGGCTACACCTTC. Translated, it gives CASSLAGTGFIGYTF.

The genes are TRBV19 and TRBJ2-1; 9 bases align to TRBD2. The CDR3 sequence is 17 residues long. The V and J ends lost 4 bases and 10 bases, in that order; junction bases with no gene match: 17. Germline values: CDR1 LNHDA, CDR2 SQIVND (reference sequence). This CDR3 reads CASSTPRLAEAVLEQFF. The CDR3 DNA is TGTGCCAGTAGTACGCCTCGACTAGCGGAGGCCGTGTTAGAGCAGTTCTTC.

The DNA for the CDR3 is TGTGCCAGCTCAGGGGCACGAGAGACCCAGTACTTC. Its translation: CASSGARETQYF. The V gene is TRBV7-9, the J gene TRBJ2-5, with D tentatively TRBD1 (6 bases). This CDR3 has 12 amino acids. Deletions cut 8 bases from V and 4 bases from J, with 11 bases between. The V gene's germline CDR1 is SEHNR and CDR2 FQNEAQ (reference sequence).

This clone appeared a few times. This sequence joins TRBV28 and TRBJ1-1; TRBD1 aligns across 12 bases. Trimming took 5 bases from V and 2 from J; bases not matched to a gene: 3. This CDR3 contains 15 residues. CDR1 MDHEN and CDR2 SYDVKM come from the germline V gene. The CDR3 region is CASSLGTGGNTEAFF. The CDR3 bases are TGTGCCAGCAGTCTGGGGACAGGGGGCAACACTGAAGCTTTCTTT.

The rearrangement joins TRBV6-2 or TRBV6-3 to TRBJ2-7; 8 bases line up with TRBD1. The junction had 12 bases not matched to a gene; V was cut back by 6 bases and J by 2 bases. CDR3 length equals 16 residues. Germline assignment: CDR1 MNHEY and CDR2 SVGEGT. The CDR3: CASSPYSGDRTYEQYF. In nucleotides, the CDR3 is TGTGCCAGCAGCCCATACTCCGGGGACAGGACCTACGAGCAGTACTTC.

The V gene is TRBV7-8, the J gene TRBJ1-2; D may be TRBD1 (6 bases). Between the trimmed V and J ends, which lost 5 bases and 4 bases, there was a span of 14 bases. The V gene's germline CDR1 is SGHVS and CDR2 FQNEAQ. The CDR3 extends over 14 amino acids. CDR3: CASSPGDSSYGYTF. For the CDR3, the DNA is TGTGCCAGCAGCCCAGGGGATTCTAGCTATGGCTACACCTTC.

The chain employs TRBV19 and TRBJ2-2, with TRBD2 matching 14 bases. V shed 2 bases and J 6 bases; nucleotides not matched to a gene: 11. Germline loops: CDR1 LNHDA, CDR2 SQIVND (reference sequence). The CDR3 totals 19 residues. The CDR3 DNA reads as TGTGCCAGTAGTATAAGCAGGGGACTAGCGGGAGTTAATGCCGGGGAGCTGTTTTTT. Amino acid sequence: CASSISRGLAGVNAGELFF.

The rearrangement links TRBV5-1 to TRBJ2-1; TRBD2 matches at 12 bases. V shed 4 bases and J 6 bases; nucleotides not matched to a gene: 11. Germline V gene lookup returns CDR1 SGHRS and CDR2 YFSETQ. The CDR3 extends over 17 amino acids. The CDR3 sequence is CASSGKASGRAFNEQFF. CDR3 in DNA: TGCGCCAGCAGCGGGAAGGCTAGCGGGAGGGCCTTCAATGAGCAGTTCTTC. Full variable domain (rest looked up from reference TRBV5-1 and TRBJ2-1): KAGVTQTPRYLIKTRGQQVTLSCSPISGHRSVSWYQQTPGQGLQFLFEYFSETQRNKGNFPGRFSGRQFSNSRSEMNVSTLELGDSALYLCASSGKASGRAFNEQFFGPGTRLTVL.

The CDR3 is CASSFRDEQYF. CDR3 in DNA: TGTGCCAGCAGTTTCCGGGACGAGCAGTACTTC. This chain joins TRBV28 and TRBJ2-7, with D hard to call. CDR1 and CDR2 from the germline V gene are MDHEN and SYDVKM. V lost 3 bases to trimming and J lost 5 bases, with 5 bases between them. The CDR3 contains 11 residues.

The gene calls are TRBV18 and TRBJ2-7; weak D call: TRBD1 (5 bases). Germline lookup yields CDR1 KGHSH and CDR2 LQKENI. V lost 2 bases and J 5 bases, leaving 13 bases between the germline ends. The CDR3 is 14 amino acids. The CDR3 spells CASSPLADSHEQYF. In DNA form, the CDR3 reads TGTGCCAGCTCACCATTGGCCGACAGTCACGAGCAGTACTTC.

V usage is TRBV10-1 and J usage is TRBJ2-7; perhaps TRBD2 as D (6 bases). Germline V gives CDR1 WNHNN, CDR2 SYGVQD (reference sequence). The CDR3 loop spans 13 amino acids. The V end lost 5 bases, the J end lost 6 bases, and 14 bases lay between the germline ends. Written as DNA, the CDR3 is TGCGCCAGCAGTTCTCAGGGAGGAGGCGAGCAGTACTTC. Translated, it gives CASSSQGGGEQYF.

A single count supports this clone. The V call is TRBV6-2 or TRBV6-3, the J call TRBJ2-7; 8 bases fit TRBD2. The CDR3 is 13 amino acids. V shed 4 bases, J shed 7 bases, and the junction held 6 bases outside the gene matches. The V gene's germline CDR1 is MNHEY and CDR2 SVGEGT. CDR3 sequence: CASSSLTSDEQYF. The CDR3 nucleotides read TGTGCCAGCAGTTCCCTGACTAGCGATGAGCAGTACTTC.

J is TRBJ1-1 and V is TRBV5-1; 7 bases line up with TRBD1. CDR3 length: 13 residues. The V segment lost 4 bases and the J segment 7 bases; nucleotides outside the gene matches: 7. Per germline, CDR1 SGHRS and CDR2 YFSETQ. The CDR3 reads CASSLRQGVEAFF. CDR3 bases: TGCGCCAGCAGCCTCCGGCAGGGGGTTGAAGCTTTCTTT.

The chain employs TRBV5-1 and TRBJ1-1; TRBD1 agrees at 8 bases. Unmatched junction bases numbered 16, after V lost 3 bases and J lost 3 bases. This CDR3 has 18 amino acids. Germline lookup yields CDR1 SGHRS and CDR2 YFSETQ. The CDR3 here is CASSYAQIRQGRDTEAFF. CDR3 in DNA: TGCGCCAGCAGCTACGCCCAGATCAGACAGGGGAGAGACACTGAAGCTTTCTTT.

The rearrangement joins TRBV11-2 to TRBJ2-5, with D tentatively TRBD2 (5 bases). CDR3 length: 13 residues. Trimming shortened V by 5 bases and J by 4 bases, and 11 bases separated the two germline ends. Looked up from germline, CDR1 is SGHAT and CDR2 is FQNNGV. Here the CDR3 reads CASSLEDGETQYF. In DNA form, the CDR3 reads TGTGCCAGCAGCCTGGAGGATGGAGAGACCCAGTACTTC.

The chain combines TRBV28 with TRBJ1-2, with 8 positions matching TRBD1. V dropped 6 bases and J dropped 7; count of bases not matched to a gene: 7. Germline V gene sequence: CDR1 MDHEN, CDR2 SYDVKM. The length of the CDR3 is 13 residues. This chain's CDR3 is CASSSGQGGGYTF. CDR3 bases: TGTGCCAGCAGCTCCGGACAGGGAGGTGGCTACACCTTC.

V and J are TRBV4-1 and TRBJ2-1; tentatively, D is TRBD2 (5 bases). With 2 bases removed from V and 9 bases from J, the gap between germline ends came to 5 bases. Germline CDR1 is MGHRA and CDR2 is YSYEKL. The length of the CDR3 is 11 residues. The CDR3 protein is CASSQSGEQFF. The CDR3 nucleotides read TGCGCCAGCAGCCAAAGCGGTGAGCAGTTCTTC.

The V call is TRBV7-9, the J call TRBJ2-3; 7 bases map to TRBD2. With 1 base clipped from V and 0 bases from J, the junction kept 4 bases outside the gene matches. The CDR3 sequence is 16 residues long. Looked up from germline, CDR1 is SEHNR and CDR2 is FQNEAQ (reference sequence). The CDR3 spells CASSLEGGPSTDTQYF. As DNA, the CDR3 is TGTGCCAGCAGCTTAGAGGGAGGGCCTAGCACAGATACGCAGTATTTT.

The chain recombines TRBV28 with TRBJ1-2; 7 bases are a match to TRBD1. CDR1 MDHEN and CDR2 SYDVKM come from the germline V gene. CDR3 size: 13 residues. Trimming removed 5 bases from V and 3 bases from J; junction bases left unmatched: 3. The CDR3 here is CASSRGQDYGYTF. The DNA for the CDR3 is TGTGCCAGCAGTAGGGGGCAGGACTATGGCTACACCTTC.

The rearrangement links TRBV9 to TRBJ2-3; 10 bases fit TRBD2. Germline V gene data show CDR1 as SGDLS and CDR2 as YYNGEE. V lost 4 bases and J lost 2; bases outside the gene matches: 13. CDR3 size: 18 residues. DNA for the CDR3: TGTGCCAGCAGCTCGCCGTTTGGGCTAGCGGGAGTCACAGATACGCAGTATTTT. Protein: CASSSPFGLAGVTDTQYF.

In this sample, this clone turned up a few times. V gene TRBV3-1 (or the pseudogene TRBV3-2) combines with J gene TRBJ2-1; D is unclear. With 1 base removed from V and 8 bases from J, the gap between germline ends came to 9 bases. The CDR3 runs 13 residues. Germline lookup yields CDR1 LGHDT and CDR2 YNNKEL (reference sequence). CDR3 amino acids: CASSQVVAHEQFF. Here the CDR3 DNA reads TGTGCCAGCAGCCAAGTGGTAGCCCATGAGCAGTTCTTC.

V usage is TRBV6-2 or TRBV6-3 and J usage is TRBJ2-1; TRBD2 matches at 7 bases. CDR1 is MNHEY, CDR2 SVGEGT, per germline. This CDR3 has 17 amino acids. Germline trimming cut 0 bases from V and 8 bases from J; bases unmatched to any gene: 13. The CDR3 nucleotides read TGTGCCAGCAGTTACTCGTCTACGGGAGGCGGAGGCGATGAGCAGTTCTTC. It codes for CASSYSSTGGGGDEQFF.

The rearrangement uses TRBV7-2 and TRBJ2-5; D is possibly TRBD2 (5 bases). The CDR3 has 14 residues. Germline CDR1 SGHTA, CDR2 FQGNSA. V was pared by 1 base and J by 5 bases, with 11 bases between. The CDR3 nucleotides read TGTGCCAGCAGCTTAGGTCGGGGTACGGAGACCCAGTACTTC. It yields the protein CASSLGRGTETQYF.

V gene TRBV5-1 combines with J gene TRBJ2-1; no clear D. Trimming removed 0 bases at V and 5 bases at J, with 6 bases between. Germline CDR1 is SGHRS and CDR2 is YFSETQ. There are 13 residues in the CDR3. CDR3 amino acids: CASSLVQDNEQFF. As DNA, the CDR3 is TGCGCCAGCAGCTTGGTCCAGGACAATGAGCAGTTCTTC. Full variable domain (rest looked up from reference TRBV5-1 and TRBJ2-1): KAGVTQTPRYLIKTRGQQVTLSCSPISGHRSVSWYQQTPGQGLQFLFEYFSETQRNKGNFPGRFSGRQFSNSRSEMNVSTLELGDSALYLCASSLVQDNEQFFGPGTRLTVL.

The rearrangement uses TRBV5-6 and TRBJ1-5; 8 nucleotides line up with TRBD1. V dropped 4 bases and J dropped 5; count of bases not matched to a gene: 14. There are 17 residues in the CDR3. Germline V gene sequence: CDR1 SGHDT, CDR2 YYEEEE. The chain's CDR3 is CASSDGQGRLGDQPQHF. CDR3 nucleotide sequence: TGTGCCAGCAGCGATGGACAGGGTCGTCTCGGGGATCAGCCCCAGCATTTT.

The rearrangement uses TRBV9 and TRBJ2-6, with D possibly TRBD1 on 5 matching bases. Per the germline V gene, CDR1 is SGDLS and CDR2 is YYNGEE. The CDR3 sequence is 15 residues long. The germline V and J ends were trimmed by 3 bases and 2 bases, with 9 bases remaining between them. The CDR3 bases are TGTGCCAGCAGCGCCCAGGGTACTGGGGCCAACGTCCTGACTTTC. It yields the protein CASSAQGTGANVLTF. Variable domain in full (rest from reference TRBV9 and TRBJ2-6): DSGVTQTPKHLITATGQRVTLRCSPRSGDLSVYWYQQSLDQGLQFLIQYYNGEERAKGNILERFSAQQFPDLHSELNLSSLELGDSALYFCASSAQGTGANVLTFGAGSRLTVL.

The chain recombines TRBV27 with TRBJ1-2; D gene unclear. The V and J ends lost 4 bases and 6 bases respectively, with 12 bases between them. The CDR3 extends over 13 amino acids. The V gene's germline CDR1 is MNHEY and CDR2 SMNVEV (reference sequence). In DNA form, the CDR3 reads TGTGCCAGCAGTTATGAGTGGTCTGATGGCTACACCTTC. Translated: CASSYEWSDGYTF.

The V gene is TRBV6-5, the J gene TRBJ2-2; 8 nucleotides match TRBD1. The CDR3 totals 15 residues. Per the germline V gene, CDR1 is MNHEY and CDR2 is SVGAGI. Losses at the gene ends were 2 bases for V and 5 bases for J; bases not matched to a gene: 4. The chain's CDR3 is CASSYGTGFTGELFF. The CDR3 nucleotides are TGTGCCAGCAGTTACGGGACAGGATTTACCGGGGAGCTGTTTTTT.

The chain links TRBV5-6 to TRBJ2-4, with a weak D call TRBD2 (5 bases). Germline CDR1 is SGHDT and CDR2 is YYEEEE. Trimming took off 1 base at V and 0 bases at J, with 11 bases between the two ends. The CDR3 totals 16 residues. The CDR3 loop is CASSLSGTVAKNIQYF. For the CDR3, the DNA is TGTGCCAGCAGCTTGAGCGGAACTGTAGCCAAAAACATTCAGTACTTC.

As regards this clone: Relative to the germline gene, one junction end is altered; a read error may explain this. This chain joins TRBV6-6 and TRBJ2-3; D is possibly TRBD1 (5 bases). The CDR3 sequence is 12 residues long. Germline CDR1 and CDR2: MNHNY and SVGAGI (reference sequence). The CDR3 DNA follows: TGTGCCAGCGTGTCGGGCACAGGTACGCAGTATTTT. It encodes CASVSGTGTQYF.

This clone was recorded once. This sequence joins TRBV7-8 and TRBJ1-1, with 7 bases matching TRBD1. This CDR3 contains 14 residues. Germline CDR1 SGHVS, CDR2 FQNEAQ. With V trimmed by 7 bases and J by 1 base, 6 bases remained unmatched. CDR3 DNA sequence: TGTGCCAGCACCAAGGGGGCGGCGAACACTGAAGCTTTCTTT. Translating gives CASTKGAANTEAFF.